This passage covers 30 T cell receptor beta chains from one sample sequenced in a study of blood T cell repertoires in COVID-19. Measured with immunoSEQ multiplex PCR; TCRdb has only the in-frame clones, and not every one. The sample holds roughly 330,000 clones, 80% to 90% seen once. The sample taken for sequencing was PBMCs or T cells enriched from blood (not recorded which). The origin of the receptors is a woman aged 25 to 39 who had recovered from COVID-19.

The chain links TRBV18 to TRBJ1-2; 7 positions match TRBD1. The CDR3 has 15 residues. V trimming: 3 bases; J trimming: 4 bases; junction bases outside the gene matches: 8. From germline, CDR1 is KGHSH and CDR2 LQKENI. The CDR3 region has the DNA TGTGCCAGCTCACCGTACGACAGGGACCTCTATGGCTACACCTTC. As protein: CASSPYDRDLYGYTF.

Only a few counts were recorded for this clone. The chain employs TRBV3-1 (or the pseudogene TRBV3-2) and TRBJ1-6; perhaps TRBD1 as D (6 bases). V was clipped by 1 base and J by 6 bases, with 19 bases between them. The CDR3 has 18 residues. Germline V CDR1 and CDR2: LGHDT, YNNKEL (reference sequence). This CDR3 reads CASSQGGMAGAFNSPLHF. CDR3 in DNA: TGTGCCAGCAGCCAAGGAGGTATGGCAGGGGCTTTTAATTCACCCCTCCACTTT.

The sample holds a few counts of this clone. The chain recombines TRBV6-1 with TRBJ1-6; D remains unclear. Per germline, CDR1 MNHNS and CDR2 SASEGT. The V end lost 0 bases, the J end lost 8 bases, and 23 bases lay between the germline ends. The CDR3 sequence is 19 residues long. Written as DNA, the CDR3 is TGTGCCAGCAGTGAAGCCGGGAAGCGGCTACCGTTCGGGTATTCACCCCTCCACTTT. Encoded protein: CASSEAGKRLPFGYSPLHF.

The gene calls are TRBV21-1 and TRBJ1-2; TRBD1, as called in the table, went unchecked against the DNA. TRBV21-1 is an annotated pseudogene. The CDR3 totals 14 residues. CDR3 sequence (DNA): TGTGCCAGCAGTCACGACAGGGGGATCCCCCTCGGCACCTTC. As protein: CASSHDRGIPLGTF.

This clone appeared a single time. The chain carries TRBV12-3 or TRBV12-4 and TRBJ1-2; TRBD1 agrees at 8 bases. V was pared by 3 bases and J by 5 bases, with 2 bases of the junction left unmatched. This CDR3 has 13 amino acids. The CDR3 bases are TGTGCCAGCAGTTTCTGGGACAGGTATGGCTACACCTTC. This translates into CASSFWDRYGYTF.

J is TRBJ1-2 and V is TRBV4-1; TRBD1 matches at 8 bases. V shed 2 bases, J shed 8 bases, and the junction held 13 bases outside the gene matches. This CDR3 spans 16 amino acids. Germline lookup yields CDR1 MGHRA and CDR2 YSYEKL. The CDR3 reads CASSQRAVTGVSGYTF. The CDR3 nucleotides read TGCGCCAGCAGCCAAAGGGCTGTGACAGGGGTTTCGGGCTACACCTTC.

CDR3 in DNA: TGTGCCAGCAGCTCGATTTCGGGGGGCGGCTATGGCTACACCTTC. Translation gives CASSSISGGGYGYTF. The gene calls are TRBV11-2 and TRBJ1-2; D may be TRBD1 (6 bases). The length of the CDR3 is 15 residues. Germline-derived CDR1 and CDR2 are SGHAT and FQNNGV. The V end was cut by 4 bases, the J end by 4 bases, with 16 bases between.

DNA for the CDR3: TGTGCCAGCAGTAATCTGAGGGGGACATCCTACGAGCAGTACTTC. It yields the protein CASSNLRGTSYEQYF. The chain combines TRBV2 with TRBJ2-7; D is perhaps TRBD1 (6 bases). The V end was cut by 5 bases, the J end by 1 base, with 15 bases between. Germline V gene lookup returns CDR1 SNHLY and CDR2 FYNNEI. The CDR3 is made up of 15 amino acids.

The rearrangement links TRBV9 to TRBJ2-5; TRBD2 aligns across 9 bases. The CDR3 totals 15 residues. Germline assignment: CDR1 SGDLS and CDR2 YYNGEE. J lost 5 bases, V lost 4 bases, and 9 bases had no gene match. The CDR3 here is CASSPRGGAFETQYF. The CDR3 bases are TGTGCCAGCAGCCCCCGCGGGGGGGCCTTCGAGACCCAGTACTTC.

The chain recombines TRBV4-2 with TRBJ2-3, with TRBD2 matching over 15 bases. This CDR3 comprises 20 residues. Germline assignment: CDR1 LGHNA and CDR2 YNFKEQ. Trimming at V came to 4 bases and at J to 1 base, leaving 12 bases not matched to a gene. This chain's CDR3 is CASSPLWTSGGERGTDTQYF. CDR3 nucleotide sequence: TGTGCCAGCAGCCCCCTATGGACTAGCGGGGGGGAACGAGGCACAGATACGCAGTATTTT.

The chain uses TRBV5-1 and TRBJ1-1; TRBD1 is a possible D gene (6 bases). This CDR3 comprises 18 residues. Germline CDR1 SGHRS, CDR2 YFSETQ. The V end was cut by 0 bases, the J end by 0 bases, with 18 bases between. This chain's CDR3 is CASSLARGTLTMNTEAFF. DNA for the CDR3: TGCGCCAGCAGCTTGGCCAGGGGCACATTGACAATGAACACTGAAGCTTTCTTT.

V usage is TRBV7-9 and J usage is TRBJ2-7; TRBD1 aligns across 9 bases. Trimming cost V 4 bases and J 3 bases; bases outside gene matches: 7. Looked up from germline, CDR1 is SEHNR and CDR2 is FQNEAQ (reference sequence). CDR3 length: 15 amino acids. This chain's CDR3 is CASSYRDRALYEQYF. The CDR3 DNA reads TGTGCCAGCAGCTACCGGGACAGGGCCCTCTACGAGCAGTACTTC.

The CDR3 loop reads CASSWRGSSSYNSPLHF. The CDR3 DNA follows: TGCGCCAGCAGCTGGAGAGGTTCGTCCTCCTATAATTCACCCCTCCACTTT. The chain employs TRBV5-1 and TRBJ1-6; D is unresolved. Germline V CDR1 and CDR2: SGHRS, YFSETQ. The CDR3 spans 17 residues. V gave up 3 bases and J gave up 0 bases, with 13 bases separating them.

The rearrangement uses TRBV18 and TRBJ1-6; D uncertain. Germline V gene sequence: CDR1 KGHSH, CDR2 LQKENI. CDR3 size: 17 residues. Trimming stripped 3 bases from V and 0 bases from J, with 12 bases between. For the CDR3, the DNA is TGTGCCAGCTCACCGGGGAGACTAAGCTCCTATAATTCACCCCTCCACTTT. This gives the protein CASSPGRLSSYNSPLHF.

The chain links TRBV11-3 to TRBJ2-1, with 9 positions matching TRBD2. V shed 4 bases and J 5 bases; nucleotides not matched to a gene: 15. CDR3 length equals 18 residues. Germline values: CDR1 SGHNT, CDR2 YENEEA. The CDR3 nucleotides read TGTGCCAGCAGCTACCCGAACAAAGCGGGGGGCTCGGACAATGAGCAGTTCTTC. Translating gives CASSYPNKAGGSDNEQFF.

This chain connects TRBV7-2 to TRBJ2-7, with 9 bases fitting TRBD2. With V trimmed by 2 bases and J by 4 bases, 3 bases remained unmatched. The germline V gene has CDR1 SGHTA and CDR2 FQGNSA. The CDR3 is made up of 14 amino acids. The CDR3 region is CASSLSGGPYEQYF. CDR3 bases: TGTGCCAGCAGCTTAAGCGGGGGGCCTTACGAGCAGTACTTC.

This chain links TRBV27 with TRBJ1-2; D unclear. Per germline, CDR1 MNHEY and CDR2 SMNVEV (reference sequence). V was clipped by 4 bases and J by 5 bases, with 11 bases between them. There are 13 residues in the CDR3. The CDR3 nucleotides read TGTGCCAGCAGTTGGAGAGGCTCGTATGGCTACACCTTC. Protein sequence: CASSWRGSYGYTF.

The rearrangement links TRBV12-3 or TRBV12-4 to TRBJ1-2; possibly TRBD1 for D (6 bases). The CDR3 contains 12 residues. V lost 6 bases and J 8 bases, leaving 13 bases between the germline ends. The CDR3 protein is CASSRNREGYTF. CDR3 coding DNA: TGTGCCAGCAGCCGGAACAGGGAGGGCTACACCTTC.

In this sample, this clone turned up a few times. CDR3 residues: CASSLTGTHSYEQYF. Written as DNA, the CDR3 is TGTGCCAGCAGCTTAACAGGGACCCACTCCTACGAGCAGTACTTC. The V call is TRBV7-2, the J call TRBJ2-7; tentative D call: TRBD1 (6 bases). The length of the CDR3 is 15 residues. The germline V and J ends were trimmed by 2 bases and 0 bases, with 11 bases remaining between them. Germline lookup yields CDR1 SGHTA and CDR2 FQGNSA.

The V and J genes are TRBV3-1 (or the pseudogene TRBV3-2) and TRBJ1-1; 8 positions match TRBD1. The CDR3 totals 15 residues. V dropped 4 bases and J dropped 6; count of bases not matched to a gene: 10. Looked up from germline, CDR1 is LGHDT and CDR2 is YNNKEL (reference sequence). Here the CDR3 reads CASSPWGTGEAEAFF. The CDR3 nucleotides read TGTGCCAGCAGCCCATGGGGGACAGGTGAAGCTGAAGCTTTCTTT.

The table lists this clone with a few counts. CDR3 protein: CASSTRQAGNTEAFF. CDR3 sequence (DNA): TGTGCCAGTAGTACCCGACAGGCGGGTAACACTGAAGCTTTCTTT. The V and J genes are TRBV19 and TRBJ1-1, with D perhaps TRBD1 (6 bases). Germline-derived CDR1 and CDR2 are LNHDA and SQIVND (reference sequence). With 4 bases removed from V and 2 bases from J, the gap between germline ends came to 14 bases. CDR3 length: 15 residues. The whole variable domain, filled in from reference TRBV19 and TRBJ1-1, reads DGGITQSPKYLFRKEGQNVTLSCEQNLNHDAMYWYRQDPGQGLRLIYYSQIVNDFQKGDIAEGYSVSREKKESFPLTVTSAQKNPTAFYLCASSTRQAGNTEAFFGQGTRLTVV.

The CDR3 region is CASSRAGGIDTEAFF. The CDR3 DNA reads as TGTGCCAGCAGCCGGGCCGGAGGGATTGACACTGAAGCTTTCTTT. The J gene is TRBJ1-1, the V gene TRBV3-1 (or the pseudogene TRBV3-2); D gene uncertain. Germline V gives CDR1 LGHDT, CDR2 YNNKEL (reference sequence). V was cut by 4 bases and J by 3 bases, with 15 bases left in between. The CDR3 is 15 residues long.

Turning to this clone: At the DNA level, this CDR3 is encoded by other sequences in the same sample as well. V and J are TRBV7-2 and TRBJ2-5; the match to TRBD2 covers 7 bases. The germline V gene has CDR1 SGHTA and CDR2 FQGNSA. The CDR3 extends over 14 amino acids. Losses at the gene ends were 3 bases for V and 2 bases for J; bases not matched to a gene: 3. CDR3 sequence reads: CASSLGGSQETQYF. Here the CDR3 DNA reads TGTGCCAGCAGCTTGGGCGGGAGTCAAGAGACCCAGTACTTC.

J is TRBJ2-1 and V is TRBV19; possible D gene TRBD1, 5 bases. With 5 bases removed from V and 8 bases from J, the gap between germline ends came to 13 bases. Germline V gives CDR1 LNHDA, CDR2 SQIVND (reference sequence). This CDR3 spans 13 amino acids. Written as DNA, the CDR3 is TGTGCCAGTAGTGGTCCGATCAGGGATGAGCAGTTCTTC. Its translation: CASSGPIRDEQFF. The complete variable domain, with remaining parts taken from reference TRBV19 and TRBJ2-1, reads DGGITQSPKYLFRKEGQNVTLSCEQNLNHDAMYWYRQDPGQGLRLIYYSQIVNDFQKGDIAEGYSVSREKKESFPLTVTSAQKNPTAFYLCASSGPIRDEQFFGPGTRLTVL.

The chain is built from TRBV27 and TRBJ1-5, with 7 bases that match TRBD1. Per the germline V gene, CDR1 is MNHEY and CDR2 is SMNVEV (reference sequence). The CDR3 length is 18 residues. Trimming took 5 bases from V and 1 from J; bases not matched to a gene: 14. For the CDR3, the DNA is TGTGCCAGCAGTGACCGAATCAGACAGGGTGGGAGCAATCAGCCCCAGCATTTT. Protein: CASSDRIRQGGSNQPQHF.

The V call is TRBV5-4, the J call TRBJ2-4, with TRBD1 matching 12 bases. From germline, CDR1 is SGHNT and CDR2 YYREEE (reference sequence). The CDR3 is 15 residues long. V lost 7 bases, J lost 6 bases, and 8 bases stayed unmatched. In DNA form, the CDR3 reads TGTGCCAGCGCAGCGGGACAGGGGGCACCAAACATTCAGTACTTC. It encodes CASAAGQGAPNIQYF.

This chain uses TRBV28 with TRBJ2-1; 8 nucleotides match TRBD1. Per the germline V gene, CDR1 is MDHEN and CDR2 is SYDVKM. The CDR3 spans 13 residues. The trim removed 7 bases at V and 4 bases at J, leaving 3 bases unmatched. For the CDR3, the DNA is TGTGCCAGCAATCAGGGGGCTTACAATGAGCAGTTCTTC. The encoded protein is CASNQGAYNEQFF. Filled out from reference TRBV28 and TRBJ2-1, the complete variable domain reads DVKVTQSSRYLVKRTGEKVFLECVQDMDHENMFWYRQDPGLGLRLIYFSYDVKMKEKGDIPEGYSVSREKKERFSLILESASTNQTSMYLCASNQGAYNEQFFGPGTRLTVL.

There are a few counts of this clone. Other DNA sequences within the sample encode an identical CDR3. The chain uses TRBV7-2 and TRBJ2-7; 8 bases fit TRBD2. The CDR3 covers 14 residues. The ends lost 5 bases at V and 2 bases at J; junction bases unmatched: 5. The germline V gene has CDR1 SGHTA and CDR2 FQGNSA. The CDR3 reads CASSLIAGTYEQYF. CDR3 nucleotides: TGTGCCAGCAGCCTAATAGCGGGGACCTACGAGCAGTACTTC.

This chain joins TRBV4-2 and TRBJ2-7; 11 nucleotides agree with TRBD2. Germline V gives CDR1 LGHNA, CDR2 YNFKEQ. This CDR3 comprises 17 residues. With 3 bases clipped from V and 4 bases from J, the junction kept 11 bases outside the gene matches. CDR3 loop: CASSHDPGTSGIYEQYF. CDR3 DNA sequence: TGTGCCAGCAGCCACGATCCCGGGACTAGCGGTATATACGAGCAGTACTTC.

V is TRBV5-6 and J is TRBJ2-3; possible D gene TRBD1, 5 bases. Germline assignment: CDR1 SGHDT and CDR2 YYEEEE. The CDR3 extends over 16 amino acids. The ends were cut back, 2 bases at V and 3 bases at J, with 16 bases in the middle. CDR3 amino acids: CASSFGQGLRTDTQYF. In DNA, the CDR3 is TGTGCCAGCAGCTTTGGGCAGGGCCTTAGGACAGATACGCAGTATTTT.